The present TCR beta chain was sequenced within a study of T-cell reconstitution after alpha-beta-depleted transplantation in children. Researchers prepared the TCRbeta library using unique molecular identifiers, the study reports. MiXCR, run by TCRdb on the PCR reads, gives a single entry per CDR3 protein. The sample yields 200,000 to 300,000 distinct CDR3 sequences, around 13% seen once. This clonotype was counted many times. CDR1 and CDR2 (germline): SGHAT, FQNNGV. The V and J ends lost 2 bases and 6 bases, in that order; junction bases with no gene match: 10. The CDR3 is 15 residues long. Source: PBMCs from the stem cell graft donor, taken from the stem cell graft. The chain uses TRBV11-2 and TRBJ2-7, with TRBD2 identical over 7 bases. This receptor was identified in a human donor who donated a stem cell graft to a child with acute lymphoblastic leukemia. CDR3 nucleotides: TGTGCCAGCAGCTTAAGTCCGGGAGGCCTCAGCGAGCAGTACTTC. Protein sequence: CASSLSPGGLSEQYF.